This passage covers 15 T cell receptor beta chains from one sample sequenced in a study of ipilimumab plus nivolumab after autologous stem cell transplantation. Method: immunoSEQ multiplex PCR; TCRdb's copy keeps in-frame clones and lacks some. The sample consists of 20,000 to 25,000 clones, over 65% of them appearing once. Sequencing was performed on PBMCs, taken in a trial of ipilimumab plus nivolumab as post-transplant consolidation. These receptors all come from a male donor with diffuse large B-cell lymphoma.

This chain joins TRBV7-8 and TRBJ2-3; possibly TRBD2 for D (6 bases). Germline CDR1 SGHVS, CDR2 FQNEAQ. V was trimmed by 2 bases and J by 1 base, leaving 10 bases between them. The CDR3 is 15 amino acids. This CDR3 is CASSLPPGGTDTQYF. The CDR3 DNA is TGTGCCAGCAGCTTACCCCCGGGGGGCACAGATACGCAGTATTTT. The whole variable domain, remainder taken from reference TRBV7-8 and TRBJ2-3, is GAGVSQSPRYKVAKRGQDVALRCDPISGHVSLFWYQQALGQGPEFLTYFQNEAQLDKSGLPSDRFFAERPEGSVSTLKIQRTQQEDSAVYLCASSLPPGGTDTQYFGPGTRLTVL.

By proportion, this clone is medium-sized (0.01 to 0.1%). The sample contains more than one DNA sequence encoding this CDR3. The CDR3 nucleotides read TGTGCCAGTAGTTTAAATAGCAATCAGCCCCAGCATTTT. This codes for CASSLNSNQPQHF. The V call is TRBV19, the J call TRBJ1-5; D gene unclear. The CDR3 has 13 amino acids. CDR1 and CDR2 (germline): LNHDA, SQIVND (reference sequence). Trimming pared 5 bases from V and 0 bases from J, leaving 5 bases between.

This clone was detected a few times. This sequence joins TRBV7-2 and TRBJ2-1, with 9 bases that match TRBD2. The CDR3 contains 16 residues. Germline trimming cut 6 bases from V and 7 bases from J; bases unmatched to any gene: 13. Looked up from germline, CDR1 is SGHTA and CDR2 is FQGNSA. CDR3 in DNA: TGTGCCAGCAGTCAAAAAAGCGGGGGGTCTCAAAATGAGCAGTTCTTC. Translating gives CASSQKSGGSQNEQFF.

The chain is built from TRBV23-1 and TRBJ1-6; 7 positions match TRBD1. TRBV23-1 qualifies as an ORF whose function is uncertain. The length of the CDR3 is 17 residues. After removal of 1 base from V and 7 bases from J, the junction contained 10 bases not matched to a gene. The chain's CDR3 is CASSQLHRLGGNSPLHF. The CDR3 nucleotides are TGCGCCAGCAGTCAATTGCACCGGCTAGGGGGCAATTCACCCCTCCACTTT.

The table lists this clone with a count of one. This chain links TRBV9 with TRBJ2-7; 11 positions agree with TRBD1. Germline assignment: CDR1 SGDLS and CDR2 YYNGEE. This CDR3 is built from 17 residues. The trim removed 2 bases at V and 2 bases at J, leaving 9 bases unmatched. CDR3 DNA sequence: TGTGCCAGCAGCGTGGGACAGGGGGTTATGGAGACCTACGAGCAGTACTTC. The encoded protein is CASSVGQGVMETYEQYF.

The chain combines TRBV9 with TRBJ2-7; 9 bases are shared with TRBD1. This CDR3 has 15 amino acids. Germline values: CDR1 SGDLS, CDR2 YYNGEE. J was trimmed by 7 bases and V by 0 bases; bases with no gene match: 8. CDR3 in DNA: TGTGCCAGCAGCGTAGGGACAGGGGCTCTTAGTGAGCAGTACTTC. Protein product: CASSVGTGALSEQYF.

This clone was seen a few times. CDR3 DNA sequence: TGTGCCAGCAGCCTCGGGAGGTTGCAGGCAGATACGCAGTATTTT. This sequence encodes CASSLGRLQADTQYF. The J gene is TRBJ2-3, the V gene TRBV28; 7 bases fit TRBD2. Germline assignment: CDR1 MDHEN and CDR2 SYDVKM. V trimming: 6 bases; J trimming: 4 bases; junction bases outside the gene matches: 10. The CDR3 sequence is 15 residues long. Using reference TRBV28 and TRBJ2-3 for the parts outside the CDR3, the full variable domain is DVKVTQSSRYLVKRTGEKVFLECVQDMDHENMFWYRQDPGLGLRLIYFSYDVKMKEKGDIPEGYSVSREKKERFSLILESASTNQTSMYLCASSLGRLQADTQYFGPGTRLTVL.

The chain carries TRBV25-1 and TRBJ1-4; D unresolved. The CDR3 spans 14 residues. V was shortened by 3 bases and J by 8 bases, with 13 bases between the two germline ends. Looked up from germline, CDR1 is MGHDK and CDR2 is SYGVNS. The CDR3 nucleotides read TGTGCCAGCAGTGACAATATGGTAGGGGAAAAACTGTTTTTT. Translating gives CASSDNMVGEKLFF.

The genes are TRBV28 and TRBJ2-7, with 7 bases aligning to TRBD1. V dropped 5 bases and J dropped 6; count of bases not matched to a gene: 4. Germline loops: CDR1 MDHEN, CDR2 SYDVKM. The CDR3 runs 12 residues. CDR3 region: CASSEGQVEQYF. In DNA form, the CDR3 reads TGTGCCAGCAGTGAAGGACAGGTCGAGCAGTACTTC.

The gene calls are TRBV13 and TRBJ1-6; D perhaps matches TRBD1 (5 bases). Trimming stripped 5 bases from V and 5 bases from J, with 16 bases between. The CDR3 runs 16 residues. Germline V lookup: CDR1 PRHDT, CDR2 FYEKMQ (reference sequence). The CDR3 DNA sequence: TGTGCCAGCAGCGGCAAGGCGGGACTTGATAATTCACCCCTCCACTTT. As protein: CASSGKAGLDNSPLHF.

The chain recombines TRBV5-1 with TRBJ2-5, with 7 nucleotides matching TRBD1. J lost 1 base, V lost 6 bases, and 9 bases had no gene match. Per the germline V gene, CDR1 is SGHRS and CDR2 is YFSETQ. CDR3 length: 15 amino acids. The CDR3: CASTSGQIRQETQYF. CDR3 DNA sequence: TGCGCCAGCACCTCGGGACAGATCCGCCAAGAGACCCAGTACTTC.

This sequence joins TRBV2 and TRBJ2-2, with D hard to call. The V gene's germline CDR1 is SNHLY and CDR2 FYNNEI. The CDR3 spans 13 residues. Trimming took off 3 bases at V and 6 bases at J, with 8 bases between the two ends. CDR3 residues: CASSEWLSGELFF. In DNA form, the CDR3 reads TGTGCCAGCAGTGAGTGGTTGTCCGGGGAGCTGTTTTTT.

The chain recombines TRBV7-3 with TRBJ2-2; 8 bases fit TRBD2. V lost 0 bases and J lost 2; bases outside the gene matches: 8. Germline V gene lookup returns CDR1 SGHTA and CDR2 FQGTGA. The CDR3 spans 18 residues. The DNA of the CDR3 is TGTGCCAGCAGCTTAACCCCTGGGCTAGCGGGTAACACCGGGGAGCTGTTTTTT. Amino acids: CASSLTPGLAGNTGELFF.

The sample holds one count of this clone. The chain links TRBV28 to TRBJ1-4; 7 bases are a match to TRBD1. The length of the CDR3 is 14 residues. V shed 5 bases and J 6 bases; nucleotides not matched to a gene: 6. CDR1 is MDHEN, CDR2 SYDVKM, per germline. CDR3 DNA sequence: TGTGCCAGCAGTGGGGACAGCTCCCATGAAAAACTGTTTTTT. It codes for CASSGDSSHEKLFF.

The gene calls are TRBV11-2 and TRBJ2-3; 14 bases map to TRBD2. V dropped 4 bases and J dropped 4; count of bases not matched to a gene: 4. Germline V gives CDR1 SGHAT, CDR2 FQNNGV. This CDR3 is 16 amino acids long. The CDR3 nucleotides are TGTGCCAGCAGCTCGGGACTAGCGGGGGACGCAGATACGCAGTATTTT. Its protein product is CASSSGLAGDADTQYF.